A selection of T cell receptor beta chains follows, all from one sample in a study of blood T cell repertoires in COVID-19. Measured with immunoSEQ multiplex PCR; TCRdb has only the in-frame clones, and not every one. The data contain hundreds of thousands of clones, about 87% of them seen just once; the ten biggest clones take up around 6.6%. The sample was peripheral blood. The receptor source for this set is a young woman with COVID-19, enrolled during active disease. CDR3s include the opening cysteine and the closing phenylalanine or tryptophan. The D gene is left open where the match is weak. Expanded clones get a size class; other rows say once, few or many, or leave the size out.

d_gene	j_gene	abundance	v_gene	CDR3nt	CDR3aa
TRBD1	TRBJ2-5	NA	TRBV10-3	TGTGCCATGGGACAGGGAGAAGAGACCCAGTACTTC	CAMGQGEETQYF
NA	TRBJ1-4	once	TRBV6-5	TGTGCCAGCAGTTACTCCCCGACATATGGGGAAAAACTGTTTTTT	CASSYSPTYGEKLFF
NA	TRBJ2-3	NA	TRBV3-1/TRBV3-2	TGTGCCAGCAGCCAAGACCCCGGGTCTAGCACAGATACGCAGTATTTT	CASSQDPGSSTDTQYF
TRBD1	TRBJ2-3	NA	TRBV11-2	TGTGCCAGCTCGGGCGGGACAGGGGTTAGGACAGATACGCAGTATTTT	CASSGGTGVRTDTQYF
TRBD2	TRBJ2-1	once	TRBV4-1	TGCGCCAGCAGCCACCTGGGGGGGGACAATGAGCAGTTCTTC	CASSHLGGDNEQFF
NA	TRBJ1-4	NA	TRBV15	TGTGCCACCACTCGAGGGGGGGCCTGGGAAAAACTGTTTTTT	CATTRGGAWEKLFF
NA	TRBJ1-3	NA	TRBV19	TGTGCCAGTAGTATAGATCTGCGACTCTTTGGAAACACCATATATTTT	CASSIDLRLFGNTIYF
TRBD2	TRBJ2-1	NA	TRBV5-4	TGTGCCAGCAGCCCCGGGACTAGCGTTTACAATGAGCAGTTCTTC	CASSPGTSVYNEQFF
TRBD2	TRBJ2-5	NA	TRBV3-1/TRBV3-2	TGTGCCAGCAGCCAAGGACTAGCGGGTGCCCAAGAGACCCAGTACTTC	CASSQGLAGAQETQYF
TRBD1	TRBJ1-4	NA	TRBV3-1/TRBV3-2	TGTGCCAGCAGGACAGGGCCTGCAACTAATGAAAAACTGTTTTTT	CASRTGPATNEKLFF
NA	TRBJ2-3	NA	TRBV5-1	TGCGCCAGCAGCGTCCTTGGTCCCGAGACAGATACGCAGTATTTT	CASSVLGPETDTQYF
NA	TRBJ1-6	NA	TRBV19	TGTGCCAGTAAGCGGGGCAGCTCAGGTTCACCCCTCCACTTT	CASKRGSSGSPLHF
NA	TRBJ1-3	NA	TRBV3-1/TRBV3-2	TGTGCCAGCAGCCAGGCAGGGGCTGGAAACACCATATATTTT	CASSQAGAGNTIYF
NA	TRBJ1-1	once	TRBV27	TGTGCCAGCAGTTTCTCCGAAGCGGCTGAAGCTTTCTTT	CASSFSEAAEAFF
NA	TRBJ2-2	NA	TRBV5-1	TGCGCCAGCCGAGGGACAAACAACGCCGGGGAGCTGTTTTTT	CASRGTNNAGELFF
TRBD1	TRBJ1-1	NA	TRBV9	TGTGCCAGCGGTGGCCGGGACAGGGCGATTGAAGCTTTCTTT	CASGGRDRAIEAFF
NA	TRBJ1-1	NA	TRBV27	TGTGCCAGCAGTTTTTGGCCAGGCGAAGCTTTCTTT	CASSFWPGEAFF
NA	TRBJ1-1	NA	TRBV4-1	TGCGCCAGCAGCCAAGATCAGGGGAACACTGAAGCTTTCTTT	CASSQDQGNTEAFF
NA	TRBJ1-2	once	TRBV4-3	TGCGCCAGCAGCCCGACAGTCTCCTATGGCTACACCTTC	CASSPTVSYGYTF
TRBD1	TRBJ2-7	NA	TRBV2	TGTGCCAGCAATGAACAGGGGTTGTACGAGCAGTACTTC	CASNEQGLYEQYF
NA	TRBJ2-6	NA	TRBV2	TGTGCCAGCAGCGCGGGCAGAAACTCTGGGGCCAACGTCCTGACTTTC	CASSAGRNSGANVLTF
NA	TRBJ1-1	NA	TRBV2	TGTGCCAGCAGGGCTCCGGGGGTGAACACTGAAGCTTTCTTT	CASRAPGVNTEAFF
NA	TRBJ2-3	NA	TRBV19	TGTGCCAGTAGCCAAAGACTAGATCTAGATACGCAGTATTTT	CASSQRLDLDTQYF
NA	TRBJ1-2	NA	TRBV5-1	TGCGCCAGCAGCCCGGGGTGGGAGGCTAACTATGGCTACACCTTC	CASSPGWEANYGYTF
TRBD2	TRBJ2-1	NA	TRBV7-6	TGTGCCAGCAGCCTACTTCAGATAGCGGGGGGGACCTACAATGAGCAGTTCTTC	CASSLLQIAGGTYNEQFF
NA	TRBJ1-5	NA	TRBV28	TGTGCCAGCAGTAGGTTGGGACTCGGGAGGCAGCCCCAGCATTTT	CASSRLGLGRQPQHF
TRBD1	TRBJ1-1	NA	TRBV6-2/TRBV6-3	TGTGCCAGCAGCTGGGACAGGCCGGAGCTGAACACTGAAGCTTTCTTT	CASSWDRPELNTEAFF
NA	TRBJ1-4	few	TRBV4-2	TGTGCCAGCAGCCAAGATTCGAATTGGCAGGGCGTCGGAAAACTGTTTTTT	CASSQDSNWQGVGKLFF
TRBD1	TRBJ1-5	NA	TRBV19	TGTGCCAGTAGCGAGACAGGGGGTGGCAATCAGCCCCAGCATTTT	CASSETGGGNQPQHF
NA	TRBJ1-1	NA	TRBV11-2	TGTGCCAGCAGCCTCCAGTCGGGTACAACAAGCCCCTTT	CASSLQSGTTSPF
NA	TRBJ2-7	NA	TRBV5-1	TGCGCCAGCAGCACCTCAACAGGGTTGGACTACGAGCAGTACTTC	CASSTSTGLDYEQYF
TRBD1	TRBJ2-7	NA	TRBV7-2	TGTGCCAGCAGCCCGTCCGGGACAGGCGCCTACGAGCAGTACTTC	CASSPSGTGAYEQYF
NA	TRBJ1-2	NA	TRBV11-3	TGTGCCAGCAGCTTGGGGGCGAGCAGGCCTAACTATGGCTACACCTTC	CASSLGASRPNYGYTF
TRBD1	TRBJ1-1	NA	TRBV28	TGTGCCAGCAGGGAAGGGACAGGGGGGACTGAAGCTTTCTTT	CASREGTGGTEAFF
NA	TRBJ1-1	NA	TRBV5-1	TGCGCCAGCAGCCCGACAGGTTTGAACACTGAAGCTTTCTTT	CASSPTGLNTEAFF
TRBD2	TRBJ2-1	NA	TRBV5-1	TGCGCCAGCAGCTTGCCTAGCGGGGGAGATTACAATGAGCAGTTCTTC	CASSLPSGGDYNEQFF
NA	TRBJ2-7	NA	TRBV6-5	TGTGCCAGCAGTTACCAAGCAAGCCAGGGCTACGAGCAGTACTTC	CASSYQASQGYEQYF
NA	TRBJ2-2	NA	TRBV18	TGTGCCAGCTCCCCTTTCGACACCGGGGAGCTGTTTTTT	CASSPFDTGELFF
NA	TRBJ2-1	NA	TRBV30	TGTGCCTGGAGCGGCCGGGTCGAGCAGTTCTTC	CAWSGRVEQFF
TRBD2	TRBJ2-3	NA	TRBV27	TGTGCCAGCAGTCCCCTAGCGGGAGTTGGGGATACGCAGTATTTT	CASSPLAGVGDTQYF
TRBD1	TRBJ1-1	NA	TRBV5-1	TGCGCCAGCAGCTCTTTACAGGGGGCGACCACTGAAGCTTTCTTT	CASSSLQGATTEAFF
NA	TRBJ2-7	NA	TRBV12-3/TRBV12-4	TGTGCCAGCACCCCTAACCTGGCCGGGACAAAGTACTTC	CASTPNLAGTKYF
TRBD1	TRBJ1-3	NA	TRBV7-2	TGTGCCAGCAGCTTAGCTGCTCCCGGGACAGGGGGAGCTGGAAACACCATATATTTT	CASSLAAPGTGGAGNTIYF